The 26 T cell receptor beta chains below come from one sample, sequenced in a study of T cell repertoires in cytomegalovirus infection. TCRdb ran MiXCR on the reads and lists one entry per CDR3 protein. The table shows 200,000 to 300,000 distinct CDR3 sequences, with about 13% occurring only once. Sequencing was carried out using PBMCs. The receptors come from a human donor in good health (CMV status not recorded). Some clones in this sample may be carry-over from other donors' samples.

This clonotype was found many times. The chain recombines TRBV6-1 with TRBJ2-3; the D gene is possibly TRBD1 (6 bases). V was pared by 6 bases and J by 5 bases, with 21 bases between. Per the germline V gene, CDR1 is MNHNS and CDR2 is SASEGT. This CDR3 has 16 amino acids. The CDR3 is CASRAHMGAGEDTQYF. For the CDR3, the DNA is TGTGCCAGCAGGGCCCACATGGGGGCGGGTGAAGATACGCAGTATTTT.

The rearrangement joins TRBV7-2 to TRBJ2-7; no reliable D call. Germline V gene sequence: CDR1 SGHTA, CDR2 FQGNSA. The V end was cut by 1 base, the J end by 3 bases, with 10 bases between. This CDR3 has 14 residues. Here the CDR3 DNA reads TGTGCCAGCAGCTTAGTCACTGGAAGCTACGAGCAGTACTTC. It codes for CASSLVTGSYEQYF.

This clonotype was seen repeatedly, ten times or more. The rearrangement uses TRBV28 and TRBJ1-5; D gene uncertain. CDR1 and CDR2 from the germline V gene are MDHEN and SYDVKM. Trimming left V 5 bases short and J 4 bases short, with 3 bases between. The CDR3 contains 11 residues. Here the CDR3 reads CASSTNQPQHF. CDR3 DNA: TGTGCCAGCAGTACGAATCAGCCCCAGCATTTT.

The table lists this clonotype with many counts. This sequence joins TRBV7-2 and TRBJ2-7; D remains unclear. Germline assignment: CDR1 SGHTA and CDR2 FQGNSA. V was trimmed by 3 bases and J by 4 bases, leaving 13 bases between them. The CDR3 covers 14 residues. The CDR3 is CASSLMTPQYEQYF. CDR3 coding DNA: TGTGCCAGCAGCTTGATGACCCCACAGTACGAGCAGTACTTC. The full variable domain, rest sourced from reference TRBV7-2 and TRBJ2-7, is GAGVSQSPSNKVTEKGKDVELRCDPISGHTALYWYRQSLGQGLEFLIYFQGNSAPDKSGLPSDRFSAERTGGSVSTLTIQRTQQEDSAVYLCASSLMTPQYEQYFGPGTRLTVT.

The chain recombines TRBV27 with TRBJ2-3; 10 bases fit TRBD2. The CDR3 is 14 residues long. The ends lost 6 bases at V and 6 bases at J; junction bases unmatched: 6. The germline gives CDR1 MNHEY, CDR2 SMNVEV (reference sequence). CDR3 nucleotide sequence: TGTGCCAGCAGGACACTAGCGGGGCAGGATACGCAGTATTTT. Residues: CASRTLAGQDTQYF.

This clonotype was observed a few times. The chain links TRBV18 to TRBJ1-2; 8 positions match TRBD1. The V gene's germline CDR1 is KGHSH and CDR2 LQKENI. J lost 8 bases, V lost 6 bases, and 14 bases had no gene match. This CDR3 is 15 amino acids long. CDR3 sequence reads: CASSPPDRGRGGYTF. The DNA for the CDR3 is TGTGCCAGCTCCCCCCCCGACAGGGGCCGAGGCGGCTACACCTTC.

The gene calls are TRBV29-1 and TRBJ1-1, with D unresolved. Germline CDR1 and CDR2: SQVTM and ANQGSEA. V lost 7 bases and J 1 base, leaving 13 bases between the germline ends. CDR3 size: 13 residues. The CDR3 DNA follows: TGCAGCGGCTCCGGAGGAAAGAACACTGAAGCTTTCTTT. It is translated as CSGSGGKNTEAFF.

About this clonotype: This could be a read error, since a much larger clone is one nucleotide away. In this CDR3 the conserved last residue, phenylalanine or tryptophan, is missing, so a read error is likely. The J gene is TRBJ1-1, the V gene TRBV18; D uncertain. Looked up from germline, CDR1 is KGHSH and CDR2 is LQKENI. Deletions cut 4 bases from V and 1 base from J, with 10 bases between. The CDR3 runs to 14 residues. The CDR3 here is CASSREGGNTEAFI. The DNA for the CDR3 is TGTGCCAGCTCACGGGAGGGAGGGAACACTGAAGCTTTCATT.

This clonotype was observed many times. This chain joins TRBV7-2 and TRBJ2-1; D gene uncertain. The CDR3 is 14 amino acids. V lost 1 base and J lost 4, with 8 bases in between. Germline assignment: CDR1 SGHTA and CDR2 FQGNSA. The CDR3: CASSLGMAYNEQFF. The CDR3 bases are TGTGCCAGCAGCTTAGGGATGGCATACAATGAGCAGTTCTTC.

This clonotype appeared many times. The chain joins TRBV6-6 to TRBJ2-1, with 9 bases lining up with TRBD2. This CDR3 has 15 amino acids. Losses at the gene ends were 6 bases for V and 10 bases for J; bases not matched to a gene: 13. Germline V gives CDR1 MNHNY, CDR2 SVGAGI (reference sequence). CDR3 sequence (DNA): TGTGCCAGCAGGGGGGATGCGGGAGGGCCAGGAGAGCAGTTCTTC. This encodes CASRGDAGGPGEQFF.

This clonotype occurred many times. The chain links TRBV6-1 to TRBJ2-5, with a possible D match to TRBD1 (5 bases). The V gene's germline CDR1 is MNHNS and CDR2 SASEGT. Trimming removed 4 bases at V and 5 bases at J, with 14 bases between. The CDR3 extends over 14 amino acids. The CDR3 loop is CASSVGLVIETQYF. CDR3 sequence (DNA): TGTGCCAGCAGTGTGGGGCTTGTGATCGAGACCCAGTACTTC.

The table lists this clonotype with a few counts. CDR3: CASNARQVAGANYGYTF. The CDR3 DNA follows: TGTGCCAGCAACGCCCGTCAGGTGGCAGGCGCTAACTATGGCTACACCTTC. The chain couples TRBV7-9 to TRBJ1-2, with D unclear. The CDR3 runs to 17 residues. Germline V gives CDR1 SEHNR, CDR2 FQNEAQ (reference sequence). With 7 bases removed from V and 0 bases from J, the gap between germline ends came to 21 bases.

The sample holds many counts of this clonotype. The V call is TRBV29-1, the J call TRBJ2-5, with 14 bases matching TRBD2. The CDR3 runs 19 residues. The V gene's germline CDR1 is SQVTM and CDR2 ANQGSEA. V lost 0 bases and J lost 5; bases outside the gene matches: 14. In DNA form, the CDR3 reads TGCAGCGTTGAAGATCACCCGGGACTAGCGGGAGAGGGGTCGGAGACCCAGTACTTC. It translates to CSVEDHPGLAGEGSETQYF.

This chain connects TRBV10-3 to TRBJ2-7, with 7 bases matching TRBD2. V gave up 0 bases and J gave up 0 bases; unmatched junction bases: 8. The germline CDR1 and CDR2 sequences are ENHRY and SYGVKD. The CDR3 sequence is 17 residues long. CDR3 protein: CAISESGRGYISYEQYF. The CDR3 DNA sequence: TGTGCCATCAGTGAGTCGGGGCGGGGGTACATCTCCTACGAGCAGTACTTC.

The genes are TRBV6-5 and TRBJ2-1; TRBD2 aligns across 8 bases. The CDR3 is 15 amino acids. CDR1 MNHEY and CDR2 SVGAGI come from the germline V gene. With 6 bases clipped from V and 2 bases from J, the junction kept 6 bases outside the gene matches. Here the CDR3 reads CASSPRGEAYNEQFF. Here the CDR3 DNA reads TGTGCCAGCAGCCCGCGGGGGGAGGCCTACAATGAGCAGTTCTTC.

The chain joins TRBV20-1 to TRBJ2-5, with TRBD2 as a possible D gene (6 bases). V lost 3 bases and J lost 9, with 14 bases in between. The germline V gene encodes CDR1 DFQATT and CDR2 SNEGSKA (reference sequence). This CDR3 region has 12 residues. CDR3 loop: CSARGRPGAQYF. The CDR3 nucleotides read TGCAGTGCTAGGGGGCGTCCGGGGGCCCAGTACTTC.

This clonotype occurred many times. The chain has TRBV6-6 and TRBJ2-3; D not certain. There are 15 residues in the CDR3. Germline values: CDR1 MNHNY, CDR2 SVGAGI (reference sequence). V dropped 1 base and J dropped 1 base, with 9 bases sitting between them. The CDR3 DNA reads TGTGCCAGCAGTTACTATCAAGGCCGCACAGATACGCAGTATTTT. Translating it yields CASSYYQGRTDTQYF.

The table lists this clonotype with a few counts. The CDR3: CSIRDRSSGANVLTF. For the CDR3, the DNA is TGCAGCATCCGGGACAGGAGCTCTGGGGCCAACGTCCTGACTTTC. V is TRBV29-1 and J is TRBJ2-6, with TRBD1 identical over 8 bases. This CDR3 has 15 amino acids. Germline V gene sequence: CDR1 SQVTM, CDR2 ANQGSEA. V lost 8 bases, J lost 0 bases, and 6 bases stayed unmatched. Looking up the rest from reference TRBV29-1 and TRBJ2-6 gives the full variable domain: SAVISQKPSRDICQRGTSLTIQCQVDSQVTMMFWYRQQPGQSLTLIATANQGSEATYESGFVIDKFPISRPNLTFSTLTVSNMSPEDSSIYLCSIRDRSSGANVLTFGAGSRLTVL.

The chain couples TRBV27 to TRBJ1-5; TRBD1 matches at 7 bases. V trimming: 7 bases; J trimming: 0 bases; junction bases outside the gene matches: 12. In germline, CDR1 is MNHEY, CDR2 SMNVEV (reference sequence). This CDR3 comprises 17 residues. CDR3: CASNHRGLTFSNQPQHF. The CDR3 coding sequence is TGTGCCAGCAACCACAGGGGTCTTACCTTTAGCAATCAGCCCCAGCATTTT.

The J gene is TRBJ2-5, the V gene TRBV12-3 or TRBV12-4; TRBD2 agrees at 9 bases. This CDR3 is built from 15 residues. V was clipped by 8 bases and J by 4 bases; unmatched bases: 11. CDR3: CASRELAGEAETQYF. CDR3 in DNA: TGTGCCAGCCGAGAATTAGCGGGAGAGGCAGAGACCCAGTACTTC.

The rearrangement joins TRBV6-2 or TRBV6-3 to TRBJ2-7; 7 bases line up with TRBD2. Germline values: CDR1 MNHEY, CDR2 SVGEGT. Trimming removed 6 bases from V and 0 bases from J; junction bases left unmatched: 14. CDR3 length: 17 residues. Here the CDR3 DNA reads TGTGCCAGCAGACCCTTCGGGGGGACGACTTTCTCCTACGAGCAGTACTTC. Its protein is CASRPFGGTTFSYEQYF.

The V and J genes are TRBV7-8 and TRBJ2-7; D call uncertain. The V end was cut by 1 base, the J end by 4 bases, with 20 bases between. Germline loops: CDR1 SGHVS, CDR2 FQNEAQ. The CDR3 runs 17 residues. The CDR3 sequence: CASSLVVRVQTEYEQYF. CDR3 bases: TGTGCCAGCAGCTTAGTTGTTAGGGTCCAGACGGAATACGAGCAGTACTTC.

This clonotype was seen many times. This chain connects TRBV7-2 to TRBJ2-3; D uncertain. V shed 5 bases and J shed 3 bases, with 12 bases lying between them. There are 14 residues in the CDR3. CDR1 SGHTA and CDR2 FQGNSA come from the germline V gene. CDR3 protein: CASSRPDGTDTQYF. The CDR3 nucleotides read TGTGCCAGCAGCCGACCGGACGGGACAGATACGCAGTATTTT.

This clonotype was detected only a few times. The chain employs TRBV27 and TRBJ1-2; 8 nucleotides agree with TRBD1. V lost 5 bases to trimming and J lost 0 bases; unmatched junction nucleotides: 5. This CDR3 has 15 amino acids. Per germline, CDR1 MNHEY and CDR2 SMNVEV (reference sequence). CDR3: CASSTQGAPNYGYTF. Here the CDR3 DNA reads TGTGCCAGCAGTACCCAGGGGGCTCCTAACTATGGCTACACCTTC.

At least ten counts were recorded for this clonotype. J is TRBJ2-1 and V is TRBV7-8, with TRBD2 matching over 9 bases. V lost 3 bases, J lost 7 bases, and 7 bases stayed unmatched. This CDR3 comprises 15 residues. The germline V gene has CDR1 SGHVS and CDR2 FQNEAQ. In DNA, the CDR3 is TGTGCCAGCAGCTTGTGGCGGGGGGGCAGAAATGAGCAGTTCTTC. It is translated as CASSLWRGGRNEQFF. The full variable domain, rest sourced from reference TRBV7-8 and TRBJ2-1, is GAGVSQSPRYKVAKRGQDVALRCDPISGHVSLFWYQQALGQGPEFLTYFQNEAQLDKSGLPSDRFFAERPEGSVSTLKIQRTQQEDSAVYLCASSLWRGGRNEQFFGPGTRLTVL.

This clonotype was detected ten times or more. The rearrangement joins TRBV20-1 to TRBJ2-7, with a possible D match to TRBD2 (5 bases). In germline, CDR1 is DFQATT, CDR2 SNEGSKA (reference sequence). The CDR3 loop spans 13 amino acids. V lost 6 bases and J lost 5, with 17 bases in between. CDR3 region: CSAATGSWDEQYF. The CDR3 DNA follows: TGCAGTGCCGCGACGGGGTCATGGGACGAGCAGTACTTC.